This is a list of T cell receptor beta chains from one sample in a study of control samples from healthy donors and cancer patients. Some clones are missing from TCRdb's copy, which holds only in-frame ones; the method was immunoSEQ multiplex PCR. This table holds about 160,000 clones, roughly 94% found once. Sequences were obtained from PBMCs. The source is a man between 60 and 75 years old with colorectal cancer. The conserved cysteine and the conserved F or W are not part of the CDR3 here. Fields, in order: D gene, V gene, CDR3 protein. The D gene is left open where the match is weak.

. TRBV4-1 ASSQGGGRGNLETQY
. TRBV19 ASTSISRNTGELF
TRBD1 TRBV6-5 ASRLTGGNEQF
. TRBV5-1 ASSLASNKGETQY
. TRBV5-6 ASSPHRSYNEQF
TRBD1 TRBV6-5 ASATGGDYNEQF
. TRBV5-5 ASSLAPGISYEQY
. TRBV11-2 ASSPGHQNTEAF
. TRBV5-1 ASSLQGGDYGYT
TRBD1 TRBV23-1 ASSQFKQGVEGTQY
TRBD1 TRBV27 ASSWGQEQF
. TRBV6-5 ASSYSSEGGTEAF
. TRBV3-1/TRBV3-2 ARPRAGTSNQPQH
. TRBV6-5 ASSRQLNQPQH